The rows below give T cell receptor beta chains drawn from one sample of a study of T cell responses to AZD1222 COVID-19 vaccine. Clones were read by immunoSEQ multiplex PCR, and TCRdb kept only the in-frame ones, dropping some. Of approximately 140,000 clones detected, roughly 90% appear once; the ten largest clones hold approximately 3.4%. The sequenced sample was peripheral blood, obtained 28 days after the second AZD1222 dose. The source is an adult who received the AZD1222 COVID-19 vaccine. The CDR3 runs from the conserved cysteine through the conserved F or W. The D gene is left open where the match is weak. Clone size appears in some rows only: once, few, many, or a class for an expanded clone.

CDR3 DNA	CDR3 protein	V gene	D gene	clone size	J gene
TGTGCCAGCAGGGCATACCTGGTGTTAGATTACGAGCAGTACTTC	CASRAYLVLDYEQYF	TRBV2	-	-	TRBJ2-7
TGTGCCAGCAGCCAAGCGGGGAGAAGGTTTTATAATTCACCCCTCCACTTT	CASSQAGRRFYNSPLHF	TRBV3-1/TRBV3-2	-	-	TRBJ1-6
TGTGCCAGCAGCCGCGTGCGCACAGGGTCTTTAGAAAAACTGTTTTTT	CASSRVRTGSLEKLFF	TRBV11-2	-	-	TRBJ1-4
TGTGCCAGTAGTACACCCGGGACAGGGGGCAATCAGCCCCAGCATTTT	CASSTPGTGGNQPQHF	TRBV19	TRBD1	-	TRBJ1-5
TGCAGTGCAAGTGACAGGGGATGGCAGCCCCAGCATTTT	CSASDRGWQPQHF	TRBV20-1	TRBD1	-	TRBJ1-5
TGTGCCAGCAGCGTAGAGTCGGGACTAGCGGATTACAACAATGAGCAGTTCTTC	CASSVESGLADYNNEQFF	TRBV9	TRBD2	-	TRBJ2-1
TGTGCCATCAGTGAAAAGGGGTTCGATTACGATGAGCAGTTCTTC	CAISEKGFDYDEQFF	TRBV10-3	-	-	TRBJ2-1
TGTGCCAGCAGCGTAGTATCCGCTGGTGAGCAGTTCTTC	CASSVVSAGEQFF	TRBV9	-	-	TRBJ2-1
TGTGCCAGCAGCGTAGGATTCGGAGCGCACTACGAGCAGTACTTC	CASSVGFGAHYEQYF	TRBV9	-	-	TRBJ2-7
TGCGCCAGCAGCTTGCTGGTCGGGAGTACGAACGAGCAGTACTTC	CASSLLVGSTNEQYF	TRBV5-1	-	-	TRBJ2-7
TGTGCCAGTAGTATGAGTGTCACTGAAGCTTTCTTT	CASSMSVTEAFF	TRBV19	-	-	TRBJ1-1
TGCGCCAGCAGTTTCGCGCGAACTACCGGGACACGTAATTCACCCCTCCACTTT	CASSFARTTGTRNSPLHF	TRBV5-1	-	-	TRBJ1-6
TGTGCCAGCAGGCCAGCCGGGACACTCTACGAGCAGTACTTC	CASRPAGTLYEQYF	TRBV27	-	-	TRBJ2-7
TGTGCCAGCAGCTTAAACTCGGGGGGCCCTACCCAACCTGGAAACACCATATATTTT	CASSLNSGGPTQPGNTIYF	TRBV7-3	-	-	TRBJ1-3
TGTGCCAGCAGTCTCCATAGCGGGAACCCCCAAGAGACCCAGTACTTC	CASSLHSGNPQETQYF	TRBV28	TRBD2	-	TRBJ2-5
TGTGCCAGCTCACCACAGGGCCAGGGGGAACTCTATGGCTACACCTTC	CASSPQGQGELYGYTF	TRBV18	TRBD1	-	TRBJ1-2
TGTGCCAGCAGGGGACAGGCGCTAGGCTACGAGCAGTACTTC	CASRGQALGYEQYF	TRBV28	TRBD1	-	TRBJ2-7
TGTGCCAGCAGCCAAGAAGGGGTTGGGGAGCAGTACTTC	CASSQEGVGEQYF	TRBV3-1/TRBV3-2	-	-	TRBJ2-7
TGTGCCAGCAGCTTCCACGACAGGGCCAACTATGGCTACACCTTC	CASSFHDRANYGYTF	TRBV28	TRBD1	-	TRBJ1-2
TGTGCCAGCAGCCCCTCCGGGGAGTCCCCGGCCCTCCACTTT	CASSPSGESPALHF	TRBV9	-	few	TRBJ1-6
TGCGCCAGCGGGGCTAGCGGGACTACCTACGAGCAGTACTTC	CASGASGTTYEQYF	TRBV4-1	TRBD2	-	TRBJ2-7
TGTGCCAGCAGTGAAGTCCGACAGGGTAGGCCTGAAGCTTTCTTT	CASSEVRQGRPEAFF	TRBV2	TRBD1	-	TRBJ1-1
TGTGCCAGTAGTTTCCGCACGGGGGCCTTTTACACTGAAGCTTTCTTT	CASSFRTGAFYTEAFF	TRBV19	-	-	TRBJ1-1
TGTGCCAGCAGCTCTCAGGGATATAATTCACCCCTCCACTTT	CASSSQGYNSPLHF	TRBV28	-	few	TRBJ1-6
TGTGCCAGCAGTTTCTGGGGGGTTTCCGAGCAGTACTTC	CASSFWGVSEQYF	TRBV27	-	-	TRBJ2-7
TGTGCCAGTAGTATAGGCGGGGCAACTAATGAAAAACTGTTTTTT	CASSIGGATNEKLFF	TRBV19	-	once	TRBJ1-4
TGTGCCAGCAGTGAGAATAGGCAGGGGGGCTTGGCTTTCTTT	CASSENRQGGLAFF	TRBV2	TRBD1	-	TRBJ1-1
TGTGCCAGCAGGCTGGGGCAGTATAGCAATCAGCCCCAGCATTTT	CASRLGQYSNQPQHF	TRBV27	-	-	TRBJ1-5
TGTGCCAGCAGCAGGGGAACTAATGAAAAACTGTTTTTT	CASSRGTNEKLFF	TRBV6-5	-	-	TRBJ1-4